This TCR beta chain was found in a study of cytomegalovirus exposure and HLA in healthy donors. Study-level findings and limits: A classifier reportedly called cytomegalovirus status with high sensitivity and specificity.

The germline V gene encodes CDR1 SGHKS and CDR2 YYEKEE (reference sequence). V gave up 4 bases and J gave up 7 bases; unmatched junction bases: 2. The CDR3 runs 14 residues. This clone was detected a few times. As yet, its antigen is unknown. Sequencing was performed with immunoSEQ multiplex PCR; in TCRdb, only in-frame clones are kept and a portion is missing. Of more than 300,000 clones in the sample, just over 85% were seen once. The TCR comes from a woman between 18 and 30 years old in good health and CMV-seronegative. The rearrangement joins TRBV5-5 to TRBJ1-6; TRBD1 aligns across 10 bases. Sequencing was done on a sample of PBMCs. The DNA of the CDR3 is TGTGCCAGCAGCGCGGGACAGGGGAATTCACCCCTCCACTTT. Amino acids: CASSAGQGNSPLHF.